This is a list of T cell receptor beta chains from one sample in a study of breast tumors, draining lymph nodes, adjacent tissues. Using its own MiXCR run on the multiplex PCR reads, TCRdb lists one record per CDR3 protein. This sample has 85,000 to 130,000 distinct CDR3 sequences, with less than 40% found just once. Sequencing used axillary lymph node tissue. These receptors originate from a female donor with breast cancer. Some clones in this sample may be carry-over from other donors' samples. The CDR3 runs from the conserved cysteine through the conserved F or W. A D gene is named only where the DNA matches it firmly. Some rows have no size entry. The others give once, few or many, or a class for an expanded clone.

cdr3_nt cdr3_aa v_call d_call j_call clone_size
TGTGCCAGCTCACCCGAACAAATCTACGAGCAGTACTTC CASSPEQIYEQYF TRBV18 . TRBJ2-7 many
TGTGCCTGGAAGGGGCTAGCGGGAGCCGGTGAGCAGTTCTTC CAWKGLAGAGEQFF TRBV30 TRBD2 TRBJ2-1 .
TGCGCCAGCAGCCAAGATGCACAGGGTACCTACGGGCAGTACTTC CASSQDAQGTYGQYF TRBV4-3 . TRBJ2-7 .
TGCAGTGCTAGAGTCGGGTACCGGCAGGACTTC CSARVGYRQDF TRBV20-1 . TRBJ2-7 once
TGTGCCAGCAGCGCCGACTTGAGCTCCTACGAGCAGTACTTC CASSADLSSYEQYF TRBV2 . TRBJ2-7 many
TGTGCCAGCAGTCCTCTACAGGGAGGAACCTACGAGCAGTACTTC CASSPLQGGTYEQYF TRBV6-2/TRBV6-3 . TRBJ2-7 many
TGTGCCAGCAGTCCGAGGACAGACGGAGCATCAGATACGCAGTATTTT CASSPRTDGASDTQYF TRBV14 . TRBJ2-3 .
TGTGCCAGCAAAAGCAGAGCCTTTAATTCACCCCTCCACTTT CASKSRAFNSPLHF TRBV28 . TRBJ1-6 once
TGTGCCAGCAGCCCGAGCGGGGGCTTCGAGGAGACCCAGTACTTC CASSPSGGFEETQYF TRBV5-6 TRBD2 TRBJ2-5 .
TGTGCCAGCAGTAGGAATAATGAAAAACTGTTTTTT CASSRNNEKLFF TRBV2 . TRBJ1-4 .
TGTGCCAGCAGCCGGGACACAAACTCTGGAAACACCATATATTTT CASSRDTNSGNTIYF TRBV7-6 . TRBJ1-3 many
TGCGCCAGCAGCACCAACCTAGGTTCTGGAAACACCATATATTTT CASSTNLGSGNTIYF TRBV5-1 . TRBJ1-3 many
TGTGCCAGTAGTCCTTACAGGGGCACCTACGAGCAGTACTTC CASSPYRGTYEQYF TRBV19 TRBD1 TRBJ2-7 many
TGCAGTGCACCGGACAGCTCTGGAAACACCATATATTTT CSAPDSSGNTIYF TRBV20-1 . TRBJ1-3 many
TGTGCTAGTGGTTTGGGCGCAGGGTGGGACAATGAGCAGTTCTTC CASGLGAGWDNEQFF TRBV12-5 . TRBJ2-1 many
TGTGCCAGCGGTCATACGACTGGCACAACGACGGCCAAAAACATTCAGTACTTC CASGHTTGTTTAKNIQYF TRBV6-6 . TRBJ2-4 .
TGCAGTGCTAGTGAAACTGGGAAGAACACTGAAGCTTTCTTT CSASETGKNTEAFF TRBV20-1 . TRBJ1-1 few
TGTGCCAGCAGCCCATACGACAGTTACTCCTATAATTCACCCCTCCACTTT CASSPYDSYSYNSPLHF TRBV9 . TRBJ1-6 many
TGCGCCAGCAGCGTAACCGGGACTAGCGCTCTCGAGCAGTACTTC CASSVTGTSALEQYF TRBV5-1 TRBD2 TRBJ2-7 many
TGTGCCAGCAGCTTGGGAGGGGCAGAGACCCAGTACTTC CASSLGGAETQYF TRBV5-6 . TRBJ2-5 .
TGTGCCAGCAGCCCACGCCCAGGGGGCTACAATGAGCAGTTCTTC CASSPRPGGYNEQFF TRBV28 TRBD1 TRBJ2-1 few
TGCAGTGCTACCTCTTTGACAGGGGGCTCTGAAGCTTTCTTT CSATSLTGGSEAFF TRBV20-1 TRBD1 TRBJ1-1 few
TGTGCCAGCAGGGTTACTAGCGAAAATACGCAGTATTTT CASRVTSENTQYF TRBV6-1 TRBD2 TRBJ2-3 many
TGTGCCAGTAGTCCGTCTCGATATAATTACGAGCAGTACTTC CASSPSRYNYEQYF TRBV19 . TRBJ2-7 many
TGCAGTGCTCGCCGGGAACGTTCCAATGAGCAGTTCTTC CSARRERSNEQFF TRBV20-1 . TRBJ2-1 many
TGTGCCAGCGGCCGTGGACAGTCCACCGGGGAGCTGTTTTTT CASGRGQSTGELFF TRBV5-5 . TRBJ2-2 .
TGTGCCGTAAGCAGCGGGAGGACAGATACGCAGTATTTT CAVSSGRTDTQYF TRBV19 TRBD2 TRBJ2-3 many
TGTGCCAGCAGTGCCCGGACCACAACCAATGAGCAGTTCTTC CASSARTTTNEQFF TRBV12-3/TRBV12-4 . TRBJ2-1 many
TGTGCCAGCAGCGTATTGAGCTCTGGAAACACCATATATTTT CASSVLSSGNTIYF TRBV9 . TRBJ1-3 many
TGCGCCAGCAGCTTGACGCCTATACAGGGGGCTTTCTTT CASSLTPIQGAFF TRBV5-1 TRBD1 TRBJ1-1 few
TGTGCCATCAGCCATAAGGGCTACGAGCAGTACTTC CAISHKGYEQYF TRBV10-3 . TRBJ2-7 .
TGTGCCAGCGGTACCGGGACAGGGTACAATGAGCAGTTCTTC CASGTGTGYNEQFF TRBV2 TRBD1 TRBJ2-1 .
TGTGCCAGCAGCAATAGATCCCCCAGGGACGGGGGCTACACCTTC CASSNRSPRDGGYTF TRBV7-9 . TRBJ1-2 many
TGTGCCAGCAGCTTAGGTTGGGGCCTATGGCGAGACCAAGAGACCCAGTACTTC CASSLGWGLWRDQETQYF TRBV7-9 . TRBJ2-5 .
TGTGCCAGCAGCCTCCATGGAGACCACTACGAGCAGTACTTC CASSLHGDHYEQYF TRBV11-2 . TRBJ2-7 many
TGTGCCAGCAGCCAAGAGGGTTCGGGGATACTTAACAATGAGCAGTTCTTC CASSQEGSGILNNEQFF TRBV9 . TRBJ2-1 many
TGTGCCAGCAGCTTATGGGGGGGGCTAGCGGGAGACTACGAGCAGTACTTC CASSLWGGLAGDYEQYF TRBV5-4 TRBD2 TRBJ2-7 few
TGCAGCCTTTACAGGGACTATGGCTACACCTTC CSLYRDYGYTF TRBV20-1 . TRBJ1-2 many
TGCAGTGCCTCCCGGTGGGGATTCGAAGAGACCCAGTACTTC CSASRWGFEETQYF TRBV20-1 . TRBJ2-5 many
TGCAGTGCTAGAGATAGAAGGGCAGGAGAAAATCAGCCCCAGCATTTT CSARDRRAGENQPQHF TRBV20-1 . TRBJ1-5 many
TGTGCCAGCAGTTTAGTTGGGACAGGCGGCGAGCAGTACTTC CASSLVGTGGEQYF TRBV12-3/TRBV12-4 TRBD1 TRBJ2-7 many
TGTGCCAGCTCACCACGCTGGGGAGGAGAGACCCAGTACTTC CASSPRWGGETQYF TRBV18 . TRBJ2-5 many
TGCACCAGCAGCCCCGTACGATTTAACTATGGCTACACCTTC CTSSPVRFNYGYTF TRBV4-3 . TRBJ1-2 .
TGTGCCAGCAGCTTGGCTTTGACTAGCGGCGAGGGGGATGAGCAGTTCTTC CASSLALTSGEGDEQFF TRBV5-6 TRBD2 TRBJ2-1 many
TGTGCCAGATCGACAGGGCTCTTGCCCTTCTACGAGCAGTACTTC CARSTGLLPFYEQYF TRBV9 TRBD1 TRBJ2-7 once
TGTGCCAGCTATCCCCTCGCGAGCGGGATGGTCTACGAGCAGTACTTC CASYPLASGMVYEQYF TRBV28 TRBD2 TRBJ2-7 many
TGCAGTGCAACGGGACTGGCGGACTTTAATTCCTACGAGCAGTGCTTC CSATGLADFNSYEQCF TRBV20-1 . TRBJ2-7 .
TGTGCCAGCAGTCACGGTGAGAGGGGGCAATGGCAGCCCCAGCATTTT CASSHGERGQWQPQHF TRBV6-6 TRBD1 TRBJ1-5 few
TGTGCCAGCAAACATCCCGGACAGGGAAACAATGAGCAGTTCTTC CASKHPGQGNNEQFF TRBV6-1 TRBD1 TRBJ2-1 many
TGTGCCAGCAGCTTAAGCCCTACGAACACCGGGGAGCTGTTTTTT CASSLSPTNTGELFF TRBV7-6 . TRBJ2-2 .
TGTGCCACCCGACAGGGGAGCACCGGGGAGCTGTTTTTT CATRQGSTGELFF TRBV24-1 TRBD1 TRBJ2-2 many
TGTGCCAGTAGTGACACACTAAGGGTTGGGACAGATACGCAGTATTTT CASSDTLRVGTDTQYF TRBV19 . TRBJ2-3 many
TGTGCCAGCCTGAAGGAGGCTGGAAACACCATATATTTT CASLKEAGNTIYF TRBV12-3/TRBV12-4 . TRBJ1-3 many
TGTGCCAGCAGCTTAGAAGGACATCAGTTCTTC CASSLEGHQFF TRBV7-9 . TRBJ2-1 .
TGTGCCAGCAGCTGGGTAAAGGGTGCGGGAGAAGAGACCCAGTACTTC CASSWVKGAGEETQYF TRBV11-2 TRBD2 TRBJ2-5 many
TGTGCCAGTAGAACCCCCGCCTACACTGAGCAGTTCTTC CASRTPAYTEQFF TRBV19 . TRBJ2-1 .
TGTGCCAGCAGTCCCCGGGACTATAGATTAGCCAAAAACATTCAGTACTTC CASSPRDYRLAKNIQYF TRBV6-5 TRBD2 TRBJ2-4 .